A selection of T cell receptor beta chains follows, all from one sample in a study of blood T cell repertoires in COVID-19. Method: immunoSEQ multiplex PCR; TCRdb's copy keeps in-frame clones and lacks some. The sample carries approximately 270,000 clones, roughly 83% recorded once. The sequenced sample was peripheral blood. The receptors were gathered from a man older than 75 with acute or convalescent COVID-19. Both conserved end residues are part of each CDR3. A D gene is named only where the DNA matches it firmly. Some rows mark clone size as missing; the rest say once, few, many or name a class of expanded clone.

j_call: TRBJ1-5; v_call: TRBV30; clone_size: .; d_call: .; cdr3_nt: TGTGCCTGGAGTGTACGGAGGGGCAGGCTTTTTTATAGCAATCAGCCCCAGCATTTT; cdr3_aa: CAWSVRRGRLFYSNQPQHF
j_call: TRBJ1-2; v_call: TRBV15; clone_size: .; d_call: .; cdr3_nt: TGTGCCACCAGCCTCTCTTCAGGGAGGGCCTATGGCTACACCTTC; cdr3_aa: CATSLSSGRAYGYTF
j_call: TRBJ2-3; v_call: TRBV5-4; clone_size: .; d_call: TRBD2; cdr3_nt: TGTGCCAGCAGCAACCAACTAGCGGGGGGGCCGGATACGCAGTATTTT; cdr3_aa: CASSNQLAGGPDTQYF
j_call: TRBJ1-1; v_call: TRBV2; clone_size: few; d_call: .; cdr3_nt: TGTGCCAGCAGATGGGAGGGTGGCACTGAAGCTTTCTTT; cdr3_aa: CASRWEGGTEAFF
j_call: TRBJ1-4; v_call: TRBV3-1/TRBV3-2; clone_size: .; d_call: .; cdr3_nt: TGTGCCAGCAGGGCGACCCTACAGAGAGATAATGAAAAACTGTTTTTT; cdr3_aa: CASRATLQRDNEKLFF
j_call: TRBJ1-2; v_call: TRBV19; clone_size: .; d_call: TRBD1; cdr3_nt: TGTGCCAGTAGTATCCTGACAGGGAGTTTCGACTATGGCTACACCTTC; cdr3_aa: CASSILTGSFDYGYTF
j_call: TRBJ1-4; v_call: TRBV4-2; clone_size: .; d_call: .; cdr3_nt: TGTGCCAGCAGCCCCCGACAGGTTAATGAAAAACTGTTTTTT; cdr3_aa: CASSPRQVNEKLFF
j_call: TRBJ1-6; v_call: TRBV5-6; clone_size: .; d_call: .; cdr3_nt: TGTGCCAGCAGCTTGGAAGCAGGGAATTCACCCCTCCACTTT; cdr3_aa: CASSLEAGNSPLHF
j_call: TRBJ1-6; v_call: TRBV2; clone_size: once; d_call: TRBD1; cdr3_nt: TGTGCCAGCAGGGCCGGGACAGGGAGTATATCACCCCTCCACTTT; cdr3_aa: CASRAGTGSISPLHF
j_call: TRBJ2-3; v_call: TRBV9; clone_size: .; d_call: .; cdr3_nt: TGTGCCAGCAGTCTAGCTAGCACAGATACGCAGTATTTT; cdr3_aa: CASSLASTDTQYF
j_call: TRBJ1-1; v_call: TRBV2; clone_size: .; d_call: .; cdr3_nt: TGTGCCAGCTCCCGAGGTCTTCCCGGCACTGAAGCTTTCTTT; cdr3_aa: CASSRGLPGTEAFF
j_call: TRBJ2-7; v_call: TRBV19; clone_size: .; d_call: TRBD2; cdr3_nt: TGTGCCAGTAGTCCCTGGGGTAGCGGGGCGGCCTACGAGCAGTACTTC; cdr3_aa: CASSPWGSGAAYEQYF
j_call: TRBJ1-1; v_call: TRBV28; clone_size: .; d_call: .; cdr3_nt: TGTGCCAGCAGTATCCCCCGGCGGGGATCGGATACTGAAGCTTTCTTT; cdr3_aa: CASSIPRRGSDTEAFF
j_call: TRBJ1-2; v_call: TRBV7-5; clone_size: .; d_call: .; cdr3_nt: TGTGCCAGAAGCTTAGTTCGGGACAGGGTACCTTGGTATGGCTACACCTTC; cdr3_aa: CARSLVRDRVPWYGYTF
j_call: TRBJ2-7; v_call: TRBV18; clone_size: once; d_call: TRBD1; cdr3_nt: TGTGCCAGCTCTCCTGGACAGGGGACGGGTTACGAGCAGTACTTC; cdr3_aa: CASSPGQGTGYEQYF
j_call: TRBJ1-5; v_call: TRBV7-2; clone_size: .; d_call: .; cdr3_nt: TGTGCCAGCACTGGACAGCGGAATCAGCCCCAGCATTTT; cdr3_aa: CASTGQRNQPQHF
j_call: TRBJ2-1; v_call: TRBV12-5; clone_size: .; d_call: TRBD2; cdr3_nt: TGTGCTAGTGGTCTGACTAGCGAGGTCCCAAATGAGCAGTTCTTC; cdr3_aa: CASGLTSEVPNEQFF
j_call: TRBJ2-1; v_call: TRBV24-1; clone_size: .; d_call: TRBD1; cdr3_nt: TGTGCCACCAGTGATTCGACAGGGAGAGCCGTTTACAATGAGCAGTTCTTC; cdr3_aa: CATSDSTGRAVYNEQFF